This TCR beta chain derives from a study of cytomegalovirus exposure and HLA in healthy donors. Study-wide findings and caveats: Available immune exposure information covered CMV serostatus only. The number of N-insertions in an Asian-associated ancestry cluster was reportedly below the 666-donor mean in a later analysis. Rarity marked most TCR sequences, yet some public TCRs occurred in many donors.

CDR3 length equals 13 residues. J lost 3 bases, V lost 3 bases, and 1 base had no gene match. Germline values: CDR1 SGDLS, CDR2 YYNGEE. Samples came from healthy bone marrow donors. The PCR employed 60 Vbeta primers together with 13 Jbeta primers. Using immunoSEQ multiplex PCR, the repertoire was profiled, and TCRdb retains in-frame clones only, with some absent. The sample consists of 95,000 to 150,000 clones, 77% of them appearing once. For this clone: Antigen specificity is unknown.

The rearrangement uses TRBV9 and TRBJ2-5, with 8 nucleotides matching TRBD1. Sample: PBMCs. This clonotype originated in a woman in her thirties or forties in good health and CMV-seropositive. The CDR3 nucleotides read TGTGCCAGCAGCGAGACAGGGGAAGAGACCCAGTACTTC. It specifies CASSETGEETQYF.